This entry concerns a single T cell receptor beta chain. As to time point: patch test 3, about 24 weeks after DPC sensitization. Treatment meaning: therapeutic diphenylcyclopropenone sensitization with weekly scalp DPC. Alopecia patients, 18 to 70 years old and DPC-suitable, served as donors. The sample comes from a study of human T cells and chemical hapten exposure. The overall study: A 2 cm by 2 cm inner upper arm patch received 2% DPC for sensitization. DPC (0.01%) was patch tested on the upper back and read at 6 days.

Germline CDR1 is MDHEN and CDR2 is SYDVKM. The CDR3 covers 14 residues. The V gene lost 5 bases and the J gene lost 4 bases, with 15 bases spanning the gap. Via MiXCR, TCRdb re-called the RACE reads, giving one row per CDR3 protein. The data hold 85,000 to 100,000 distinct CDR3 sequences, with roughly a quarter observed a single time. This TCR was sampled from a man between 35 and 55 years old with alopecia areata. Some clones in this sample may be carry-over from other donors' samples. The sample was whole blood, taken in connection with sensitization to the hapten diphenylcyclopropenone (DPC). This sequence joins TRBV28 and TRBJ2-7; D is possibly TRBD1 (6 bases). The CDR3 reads CASSPRRDTYEQYF. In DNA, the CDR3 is TGTGCCAGCAGTCCACGCCGGGACACTTACGAGCAGTACTTC.